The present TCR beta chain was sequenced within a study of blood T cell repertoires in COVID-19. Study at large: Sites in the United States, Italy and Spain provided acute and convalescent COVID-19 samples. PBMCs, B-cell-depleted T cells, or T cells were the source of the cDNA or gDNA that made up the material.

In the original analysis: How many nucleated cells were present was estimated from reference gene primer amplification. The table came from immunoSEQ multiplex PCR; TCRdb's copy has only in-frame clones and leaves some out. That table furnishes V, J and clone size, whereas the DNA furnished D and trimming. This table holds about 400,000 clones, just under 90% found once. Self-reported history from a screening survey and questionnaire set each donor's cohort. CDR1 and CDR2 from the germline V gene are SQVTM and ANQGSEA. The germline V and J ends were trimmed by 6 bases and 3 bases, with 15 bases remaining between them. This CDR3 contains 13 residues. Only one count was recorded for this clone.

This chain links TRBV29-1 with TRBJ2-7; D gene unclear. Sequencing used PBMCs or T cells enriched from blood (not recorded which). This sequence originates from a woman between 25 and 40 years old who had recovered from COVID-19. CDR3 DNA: TGCAGCGTCGCGGAACATGTTCTCTACGAGCAGTACTTC. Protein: CSVAEHVLYEQYF.